This T cell receptor beta chain was sequenced for a study of T cell clusters in autoimmune cytopenias. Each sample's input was about 270 ng genomic DNA, 40,000 or so genome equivalents. General study results and limits: Active autoimmune hepatitis patients had about 3-fold fewer exclusive TRB clusters than healthy donors.

In regard to this clonotype: No antigen is known for it.

The CDR3 is 15 amino acids. Germline V gene lookup returns CDR1 SGHVS and CDR2 FNYEAQ. Multiplex touch-down PCR amplified TRB using TRB-A and TRB-B pools in one tube. TCRdb reprocessed the multiplex PCR reads; each CDR3 protein has one entry and no DNA is given. The sample totals roughly 6,500 distinct CDR3 sequences. These sequences were also reported in another study, on T cell repertoires in aging, cancer and after chemotherapy. That work states: Age-matched healthy donors had significantly more diverse, less clonal blood TCR repertoires than untreated cancer patients.

This rearrangement joins TRBV7-6 to TRBJ2-7; the TCRdb D gene call, TRBD1, has no DNA to confirm it. The clonotype originates from a human donor in good health. Sequencing was done on a sample of peripheral blood. The CDR3 spells CASSLEWGATYEQYF.